Detailed here is one TCR beta chain. The antigen is unknown. The CDR3 length is 15 residues. CDR1 is LNHNV, CDR2 YYDKDF, per germline (reference sequence). This record comes from a study of cytomegalovirus exposure and HLA in healthy donors. The study's findings and limits: TRBV6-2, TRBV6-3 and other indistinguishable V segments were excluded. Solely CMV serostatus was available to characterize immune exposure.

Both 60 Vbeta primers and 13 Jbeta primers went into the PCR. How the authors handled the data: Counted up in a later analysis, unique TCR beta chains came to 65 million to 80 million, with around 9.9 million shared. Assay used: immunoSEQ multiplex PCR; TCRdb lists only in-frame clones, some missing. V and J calls and clone size are as listed in that table; D and trimming were resolved from the DNA. Here the sample spans around 190,000 clones, over 75% being singletons. The rearrangement links TRBV15 to TRBJ2-5, with a possible D match to TRBD2 (5 bases). Judging by the DNA end, TRBJ2-7 fits better; the J call may be wrong. The sequenced sample was PBMCs. This sequence originates from a woman aged 25 to 45 in good health and CMV-seronegative. CDR3 protein: CATSRVEESSYEQYF. In DNA, the CDR3 is TGTGCCACCAGCAGAGTGGAGGAAAGTTCCTACGAGCAGTACTTC.